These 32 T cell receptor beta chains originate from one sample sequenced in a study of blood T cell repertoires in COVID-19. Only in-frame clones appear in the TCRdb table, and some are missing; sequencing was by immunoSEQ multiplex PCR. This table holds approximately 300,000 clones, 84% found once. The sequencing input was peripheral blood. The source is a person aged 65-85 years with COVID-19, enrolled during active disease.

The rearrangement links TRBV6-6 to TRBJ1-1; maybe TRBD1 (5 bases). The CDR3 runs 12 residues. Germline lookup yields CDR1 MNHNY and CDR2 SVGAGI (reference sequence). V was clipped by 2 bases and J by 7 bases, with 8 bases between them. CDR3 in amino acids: CASSYAQGEAFF. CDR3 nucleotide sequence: TGTGCCAGCAGTTACGCGCAGGGTGAAGCTTTCTTT.

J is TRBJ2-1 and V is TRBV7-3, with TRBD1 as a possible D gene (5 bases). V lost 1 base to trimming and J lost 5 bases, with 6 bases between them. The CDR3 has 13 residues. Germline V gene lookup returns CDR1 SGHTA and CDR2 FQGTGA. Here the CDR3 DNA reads TGTGCCAGCAGCTTAAGGGGCAACAATGAGCAGTTCTTC. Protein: CASSLRGNNEQFF. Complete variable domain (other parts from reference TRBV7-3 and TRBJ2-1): GAGVSQTPSNKVTEKGKYVELRCDPISGHTALYWYRQSLGQGPEFLIYFQGTGAADDSGLPNDRFFAVRPEGSVSTLKIQRTERGDSAVYLCASSLRGNNEQFFGPGTRLTVL.

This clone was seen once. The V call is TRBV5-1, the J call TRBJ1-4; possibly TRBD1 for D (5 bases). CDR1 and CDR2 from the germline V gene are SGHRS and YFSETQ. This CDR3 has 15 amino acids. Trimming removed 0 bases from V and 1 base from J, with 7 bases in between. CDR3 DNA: TGCGCCAGCAGCTTGGAAGGGGTAACTAATGAAAAACTGTTTTTT. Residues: CASSLEGVTNEKLFF.

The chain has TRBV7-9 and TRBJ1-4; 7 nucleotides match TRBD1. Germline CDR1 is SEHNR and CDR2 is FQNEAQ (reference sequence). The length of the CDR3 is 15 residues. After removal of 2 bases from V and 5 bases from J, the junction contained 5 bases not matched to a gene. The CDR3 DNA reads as TGTGCCAGCAGCTTACGACAGGGTGACAATGAAAAACTGTTTTTT. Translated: CASSLRQGDNEKLFF.

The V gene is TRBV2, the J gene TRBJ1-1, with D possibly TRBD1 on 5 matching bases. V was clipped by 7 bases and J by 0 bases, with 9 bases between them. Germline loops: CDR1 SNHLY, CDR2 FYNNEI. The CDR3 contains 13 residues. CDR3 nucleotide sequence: TGTGCCAGCAACGACAGACTGAACACTGAAGCTTTCTTT. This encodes CASNDRLNTEAFF. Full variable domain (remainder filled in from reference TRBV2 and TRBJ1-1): EPEVTQTPSHQVTQMGQEVILRCVPISNHLYFYWYRQILGQKVEFLVSFYNNEISEKSEIFDDQFSVERPDGSNFTLKIRSTKLEDSAMYFCASNDRLNTEAFFGQGTRLTVV.

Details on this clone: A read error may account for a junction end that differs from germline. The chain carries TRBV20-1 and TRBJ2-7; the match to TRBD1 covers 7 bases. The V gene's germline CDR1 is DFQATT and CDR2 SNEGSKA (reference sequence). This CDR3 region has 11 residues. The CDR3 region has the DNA TGCAGTGCTAGAGGATTGGACAGGTATCCTTTC. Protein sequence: CSARGLDRYPF.

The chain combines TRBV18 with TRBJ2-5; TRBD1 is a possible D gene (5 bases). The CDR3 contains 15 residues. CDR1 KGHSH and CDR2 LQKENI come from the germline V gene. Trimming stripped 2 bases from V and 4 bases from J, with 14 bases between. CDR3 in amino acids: CASSPERGERETQYF. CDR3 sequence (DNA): TGTGCCAGCTCACCAGAAAGGGGTGAGAGAGAGACCCAGTACTTC.

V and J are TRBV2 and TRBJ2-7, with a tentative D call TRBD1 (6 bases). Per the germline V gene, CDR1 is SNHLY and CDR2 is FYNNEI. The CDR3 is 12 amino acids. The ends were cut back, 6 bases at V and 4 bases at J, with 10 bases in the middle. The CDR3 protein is CASSDDRYEQYF. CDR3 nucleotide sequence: TGTGCCAGCAGCGACGACAGGTACGAGCAGTACTTC.

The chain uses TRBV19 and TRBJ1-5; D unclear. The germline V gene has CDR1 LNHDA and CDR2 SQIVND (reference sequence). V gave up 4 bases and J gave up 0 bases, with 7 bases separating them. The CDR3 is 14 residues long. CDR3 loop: CASSSQISNQPQHF. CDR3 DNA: TGTGCCAGTAGTAGTCAAATTAGCAATCAGCCCCAGCATTTT.

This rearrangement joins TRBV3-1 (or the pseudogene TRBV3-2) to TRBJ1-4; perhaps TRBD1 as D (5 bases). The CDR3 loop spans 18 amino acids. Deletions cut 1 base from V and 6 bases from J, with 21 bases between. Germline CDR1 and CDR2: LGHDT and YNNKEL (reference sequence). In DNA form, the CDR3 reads TGTGCCAGCAGCCAAGTGGGGCCCCACTCCCGCCTTGATGAAAAACTGTTTTTT. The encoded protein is CASSQVGPHSRLDEKLFF.

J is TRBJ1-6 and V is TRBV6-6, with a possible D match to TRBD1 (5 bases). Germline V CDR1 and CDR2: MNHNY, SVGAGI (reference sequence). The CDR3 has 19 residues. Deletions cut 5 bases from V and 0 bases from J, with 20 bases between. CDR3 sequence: CASSRGGLTSSSYNSPLHF. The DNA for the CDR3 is TGTGCCAGCAGTCGGGGGGGGTTAACGAGTTCCTCCTATAATTCACCCCTCCACTTT.

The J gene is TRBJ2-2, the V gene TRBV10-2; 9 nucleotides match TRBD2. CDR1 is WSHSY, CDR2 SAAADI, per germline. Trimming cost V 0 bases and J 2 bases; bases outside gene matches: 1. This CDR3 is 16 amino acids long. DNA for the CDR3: TGCGCCAGCAGTGAGTCGGGACTAGCCAACACCGGGGAGCTGTTTTTT. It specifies CASSESGLANTGELFF.

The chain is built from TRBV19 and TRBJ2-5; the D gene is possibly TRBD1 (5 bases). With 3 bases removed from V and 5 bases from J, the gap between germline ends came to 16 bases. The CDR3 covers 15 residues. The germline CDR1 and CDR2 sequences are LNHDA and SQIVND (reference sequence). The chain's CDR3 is CASSIVGAGWETQYF. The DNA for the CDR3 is TGTGCCAGTAGTATCGTTGGGGCAGGCTGGGAGACCCAGTACTTC.

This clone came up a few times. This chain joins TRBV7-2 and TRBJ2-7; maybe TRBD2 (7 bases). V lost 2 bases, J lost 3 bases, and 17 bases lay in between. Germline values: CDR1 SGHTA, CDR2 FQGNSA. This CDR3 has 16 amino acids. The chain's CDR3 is CASSLYEGGRGYEQYF. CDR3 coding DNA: TGTGCCAGCAGCTTATACGAGGGGGGGAGGGGCTACGAGCAGTACTTC.

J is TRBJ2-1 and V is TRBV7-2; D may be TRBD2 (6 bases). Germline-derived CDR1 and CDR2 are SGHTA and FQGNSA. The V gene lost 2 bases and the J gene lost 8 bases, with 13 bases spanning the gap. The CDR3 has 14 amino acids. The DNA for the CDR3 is TGTGCCAGCAGCTTATCCGGGAGAATAGATGAGCAGTTCTTC. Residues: CASSLSGRIDEQFF.

The CDR3, as DNA: TGTGCCAGCAGCACGACTAGCGGGGGGGCCGGCGGGGAGCTGTTTTTT. Amino acids: CASSTTSGGAGGELFF. The chain combines TRBV7-8 with TRBJ2-2; 14 positions match TRBD2. This CDR3 is built from 16 residues. The germline gives CDR1 SGHVS, CDR2 FQNEAQ. V shed 5 bases, J shed 7 bases, and the junction held 6 bases outside the gene matches. The entire variable domain, with the rest obtained from reference TRBV7-8 and TRBJ2-2, is as follows: GAGVSQSPRYKVAKRGQDVALRCDPISGHVSLFWYQQALGQGPEFLTYFQNEAQLDKSGLPSDRFFAERPEGSVSTLKIQRTQQEDSAVYLCASSTTSGGAGGELFFGEGSRLTVL.

CDR3 DNA sequence: TGTGCCAGCAGAAACATTTACCTGGACAGCGAGCAGTACTTC. It codes for CASRNIYLDSEQYF. V is TRBV6-5 and J is TRBJ2-7; tentatively, D is TRBD1 (6 bases). The CDR3 runs to 14 residues. V was clipped by 6 bases and J by 6 bases, with 18 bases between them. Germline V CDR1 and CDR2: MNHEY, SVGAGI.

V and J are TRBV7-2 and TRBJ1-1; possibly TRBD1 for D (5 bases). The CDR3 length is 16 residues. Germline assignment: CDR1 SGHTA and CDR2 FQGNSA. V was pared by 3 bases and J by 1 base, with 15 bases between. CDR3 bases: TGTGCCAGCAGCTTGACAGCCGTACTACCGAACACTGAAGCTTTCTTT. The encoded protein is CASSLTAVLPNTEAFF.

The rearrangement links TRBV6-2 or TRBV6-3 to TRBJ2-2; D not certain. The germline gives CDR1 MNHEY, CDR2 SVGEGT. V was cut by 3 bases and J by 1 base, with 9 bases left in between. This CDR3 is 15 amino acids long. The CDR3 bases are TGTGCCAGCAGTTATTCCGACTGGAACACCGGGGAGCTGTTTTTT. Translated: CASSYSDWNTGELFF.

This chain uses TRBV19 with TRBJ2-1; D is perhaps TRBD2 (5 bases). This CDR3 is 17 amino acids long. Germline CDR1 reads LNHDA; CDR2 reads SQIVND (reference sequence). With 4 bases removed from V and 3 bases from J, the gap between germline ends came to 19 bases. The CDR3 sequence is CASSTFTGISGYNEQFF. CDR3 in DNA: TGTGCCAGTAGTACCTTCACGGGGATCTCGGGCTACAATGAGCAGTTCTTC.

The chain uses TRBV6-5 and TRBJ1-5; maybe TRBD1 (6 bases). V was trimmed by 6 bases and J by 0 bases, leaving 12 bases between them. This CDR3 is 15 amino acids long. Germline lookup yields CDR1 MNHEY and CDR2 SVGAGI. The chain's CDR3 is CASRQGVFSNQPQHF. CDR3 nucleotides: TGTGCCAGCAGACAGGGCGTCTTTAGCAATCAGCCCCAGCATTTT.

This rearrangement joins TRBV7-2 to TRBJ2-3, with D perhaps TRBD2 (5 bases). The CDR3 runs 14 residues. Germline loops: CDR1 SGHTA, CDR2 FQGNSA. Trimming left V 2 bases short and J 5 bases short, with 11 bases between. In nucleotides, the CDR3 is TGTGCCAGCAGCTTAACTAGTTTTGGAGATACGCAGTATTTT. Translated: CASSLTSFGDTQYF.

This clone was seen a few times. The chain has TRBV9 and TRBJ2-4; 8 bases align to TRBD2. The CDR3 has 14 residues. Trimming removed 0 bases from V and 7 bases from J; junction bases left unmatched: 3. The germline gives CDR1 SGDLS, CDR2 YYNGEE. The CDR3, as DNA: TGTGCCAGCAGCGTAGGGACTAGCACGAACATTCAGTACTTC. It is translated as CASSVGTSTNIQYF.

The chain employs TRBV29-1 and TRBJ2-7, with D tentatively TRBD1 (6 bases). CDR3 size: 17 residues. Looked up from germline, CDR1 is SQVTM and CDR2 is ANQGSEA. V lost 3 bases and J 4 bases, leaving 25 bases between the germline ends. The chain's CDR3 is CSVEIQGERIFGYEQYF. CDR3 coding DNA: TGCAGCGTTGAGATACAGGGAGAGAGGATTTTTGGGTACGAGCAGTACTTC.

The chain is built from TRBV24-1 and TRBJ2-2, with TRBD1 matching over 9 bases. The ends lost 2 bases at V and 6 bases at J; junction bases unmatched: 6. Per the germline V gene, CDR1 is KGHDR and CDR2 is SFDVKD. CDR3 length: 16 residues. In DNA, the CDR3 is TGTGCCACCAGTGATTCAGTACAGGGGGCGGCCGGGGAGCTGTTTTTT. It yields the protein CATSDSVQGAAGELFF.

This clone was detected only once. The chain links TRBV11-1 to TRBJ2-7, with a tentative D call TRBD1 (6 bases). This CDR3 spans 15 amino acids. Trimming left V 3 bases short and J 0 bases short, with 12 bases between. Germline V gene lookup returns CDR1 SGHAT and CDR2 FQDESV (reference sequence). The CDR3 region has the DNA TGTGCCAGCAGCTTCAGGGGAGAGAGCTCCTACGAGCAGTACTTC. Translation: CASSFRGESSYEQYF.

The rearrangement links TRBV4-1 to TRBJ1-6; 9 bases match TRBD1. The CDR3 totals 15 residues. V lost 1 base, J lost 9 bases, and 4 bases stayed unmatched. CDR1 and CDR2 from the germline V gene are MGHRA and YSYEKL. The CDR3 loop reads CASSQGDRDSSPLHF. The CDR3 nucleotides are TGCGCCAGCAGCCAAGGGGACAGGGACTCTTCACCCCTCCACTTT.

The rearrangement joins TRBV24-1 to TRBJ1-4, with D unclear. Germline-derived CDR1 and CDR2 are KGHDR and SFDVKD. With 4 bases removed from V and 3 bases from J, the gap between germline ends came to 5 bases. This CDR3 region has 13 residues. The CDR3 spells CATSDRANEKLFF. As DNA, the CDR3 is TGTGCCACCAGTGACCGGGCTAATGAAAAACTGTTTTTT.

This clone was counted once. CDR3 DNA sequence: TGTGCCTGCTTCGTTCGGGGTAATGAAAAACTGTTTTTT. This codes for CACFVRGNEKLFF. The chain joins TRBV30 to TRBJ1-4; no firm D call. Germline values: CDR1 GTSNPN, CDR2 SVGIG (reference sequence). This CDR3 is 13 amino acids long. With 6 bases removed from V and 4 bases from J, the gap between germline ends came to 12 bases.

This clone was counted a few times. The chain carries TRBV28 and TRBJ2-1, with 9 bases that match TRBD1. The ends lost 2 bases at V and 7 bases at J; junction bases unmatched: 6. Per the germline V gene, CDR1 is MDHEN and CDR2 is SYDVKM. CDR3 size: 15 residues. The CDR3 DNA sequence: TGTGCCAGCAGTTTACCGGGACAGGGAAGAAATGAGCAGTTCTTC. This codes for CASSLPGQGRNEQFF.

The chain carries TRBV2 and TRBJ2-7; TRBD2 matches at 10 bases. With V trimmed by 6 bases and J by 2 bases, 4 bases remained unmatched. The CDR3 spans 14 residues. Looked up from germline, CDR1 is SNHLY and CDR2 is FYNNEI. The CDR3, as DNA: TGTGCCAGCAGACAAGCGGGAGGGCCCTACGAGCAGTACTTC. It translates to CASRQAGGPYEQYF.

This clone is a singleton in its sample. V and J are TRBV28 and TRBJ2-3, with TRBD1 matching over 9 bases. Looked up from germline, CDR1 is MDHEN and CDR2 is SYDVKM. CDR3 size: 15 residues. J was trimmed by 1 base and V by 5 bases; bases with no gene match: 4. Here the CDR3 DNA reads TGTGCCAGCAGTACCCGGGACAGGGGCACAGATACGCAGTATTTT. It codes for CASSTRDRGTDTQYF.